These 5 T cell receptor beta chains were sequenced from one sample in a study of control samples from healthy donors and cancer patients. Measured with immunoSEQ multiplex PCR; TCRdb has only the in-frame clones, and not every one. Seen here are around 140,000 clones, approximately 89% observed once, and the top ten hold about 7.9%. The sample comprised PBMCs. These receptors came from a man in his fifties or sixties with head and neck cancer.

The V call is TRBV25-1, the J call TRBJ1-2; 8 nucleotides match TRBD1. The CDR3 runs 16 residues. Germline assignment: CDR1 MGHDK and CDR2 SYGVNS. The junction had 12 bases not matched to a gene; V was cut back by 5 bases and J by 4 bases. As DNA, the CDR3 is TGTGCCAGCAGTCCGTCCGCGGTACAGGGGGGCTATGGCTACACCTTC. Its translation is CASSPSAVQGGYGYTF.

In the case of this clone: A junction boundary mismatches the germline segment, possibly from a read error. The chain is built from TRBV5-1 and TRBJ1-1; no clear D gene. The CDR3 is 14 residues long. Germline V lookup: CDR1 SGHRS, CDR2 YFSETQ. The CDR3 DNA reads TGCGTCAGCAGCTTAAAGGGCGGGAGCACTGAAGCTTTCTTT. As protein: CVSSLKGGSTEAFF.

The chain recombines TRBV28 with TRBJ1-4; D unclear. Trimming pared 5 bases from V and 5 bases from J, leaving 24 bases between. The CDR3 consists of 18 residues. Germline V gives CDR1 MDHEN, CDR2 SYDVKM. Written as DNA, the CDR3 is TGTGCCAGCAGTCCCCCCGGTTTGTCAACCATAAAAAATGAAAAACTGTTTTTT. This sequence encodes CASSPPGLSTIKNEKLFF.

This clone was seen a handful of times. The rearrangement uses TRBV4-2 and TRBJ2-1, with D uncertain. Germline CDR1 LGHNA, CDR2 YNFKEQ. The CDR3 has 19 amino acids. V was clipped by 0 bases and J by 3 bases, with 21 bases between them. The CDR3 nucleotides read TGTGCCAGCAGCCAAGATGTAGTCGGGTTTCCGAACTTCTACAATGAGCAGTTCTTC. Translated: CASSQDVVGFPNFYNEQFF.

Concerning this clone: An end of the junction does not agree with germline; a read error may underlie this. This rearrangement joins TRBV7-9 to TRBJ2-2; the D gene could be TRBD1 or TRBD2 (5 bases each). Per germline, CDR1 SEHNR and CDR2 FQNEAQ (reference sequence). The CDR3 runs 16 residues. The CDR3 spells CANSLLGVIGAGELFF. CDR3 DNA: TGTGCCAACAGCTTACTGGGGGTAATAGGTGCCGGGGAGCTGTTTTTT.